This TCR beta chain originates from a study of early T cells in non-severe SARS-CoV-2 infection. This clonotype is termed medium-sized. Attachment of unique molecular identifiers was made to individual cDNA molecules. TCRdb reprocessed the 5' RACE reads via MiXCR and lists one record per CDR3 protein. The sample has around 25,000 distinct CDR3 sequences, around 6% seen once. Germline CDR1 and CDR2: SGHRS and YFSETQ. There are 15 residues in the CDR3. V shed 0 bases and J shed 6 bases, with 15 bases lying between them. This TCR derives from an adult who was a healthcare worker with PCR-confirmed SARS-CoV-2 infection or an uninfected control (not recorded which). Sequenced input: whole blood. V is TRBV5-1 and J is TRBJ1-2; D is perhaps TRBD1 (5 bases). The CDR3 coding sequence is TGCGCCAGCAGCTTGGTAGTCGGGGGAACAGATGGCTACACCTTC. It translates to CASSLVVGGTDGYTF.